Presented here are 13 T cell receptor beta chains from one specimen sequenced in a study of T-cell reconstitution after alpha-beta-depleted transplantation in children. Construction of the TCRbeta library involved unique molecular identifiers. TCRdb ran MiXCR on the PCR reads and lists one entry per CDR3 protein. The sample contains almost 500,000 distinct CDR3 sequences, 12% of which appear only once. The sample consisted of PBMCs from the stem cell graft donor, taken from the stem cell graft. These receptors were obtained from a human donor who donated a stem cell graft to a child with combined immunodeficiency.

This chain joins TRBV20-1 and TRBJ2-7; D possibly uses TRBD1 or TRBD2 (5 bases each). Germline assignment: CDR1 DFQATT and CDR2 SNEGSKA (reference sequence). The CDR3 loop spans 13 amino acids. Trimming left V 4 bases short and J 2 bases short, with 12 bases between. CDR3 loop: CSAIPGGTYEQYF. CDR3 sequence (DNA): TGCAGTGCTATCCCTGGGGGAACCTACGAGCAGTACTTC.

This clonotype was counted between two and nine times. The V gene is TRBV9, the J gene TRBJ2-1; 7 bases are a match to TRBD1. The CDR3 consists of 17 residues. CDR1 is SGDLS and CDR2 is YYNGEE in the germline V gene. Losses at the gene ends were 9 bases for V and 0 bases for J; bases not matched to a gene: 15. CDR3 DNA: TGTGCCACCTCGAGAGGCCCGGGACAGAGCTCCTACAATGAGCAGTTCTTC. It translates to CATSRGPGQSSYNEQFF.

The chain is built from TRBV4-3 and TRBJ2-7, with D uncertain. Germline CDR1 is LGHNA and CDR2 is YSLEER. V gave up 0 bases and J gave up 2 bases, with 5 bases separating them. The CDR3 runs to 13 residues. The CDR3 nucleotides are TGCGCCAGCAGCCAAGAGGAAACCTACGAGCAGTACTTC. It is translated as CASSQEETYEQYF.

This clonotype was seen once. The gene calls are TRBV6-2 or TRBV6-3 and TRBJ2-3, with unresolved D. The CDR3 has 13 amino acids. From germline, CDR1 is MNHEY and CDR2 SVGEGT. Trimming pared 2 bases from V and 7 bases from J, leaving 10 bases between. CDR3 protein: CASSYLVRNTQYF. The CDR3 DNA sequence: TGTGCCAGCAGTTACCTGGTCCGGAATACGCAGTATTTT.

This chain links TRBV12-3 or TRBV12-4 with TRBJ2-5, with D uncertain. The CDR3 runs 14 residues. Trimming removed 3 bases from V and 1 base from J, with 9 bases in between. This CDR3 reads CASSFSRVQETQYF. In nucleotides, the CDR3 is TGTGCCAGCAGTTTTAGTAGGGTCCAAGAGACCCAGTACTTC.

In its sample, this clonotype was seen many times. The rearrangement links TRBV29-1 to TRBJ2-7; D is undetermined. The CDR3 totals 11 residues. The germline CDR1 and CDR2 sequences are SQVTM and ANQGSEA. V gave up 3 bases and J gave up 2 bases, with 5 bases separating them. The CDR3 spells CSVDGAYEQYF. DNA for the CDR3: TGCAGCGTTGATGGGGCCTACGAGCAGTACTTC.

The chain joins TRBV7-2 to TRBJ1-1; the D gene is possibly TRBD1 (6 bases). Deletions cut 5 bases from V and 2 bases from J, with 12 bases between. In germline, CDR1 is SGHTA, CDR2 FQGNSA. The CDR3 runs to 14 residues. The CDR3 DNA reads as TGTGCCAGCAGCCCGAACAGGGCAAACACTGAAGCTTTCTTT. This codes for CASSPNRANTEAFF.

This clonotype was seen only a few times. CDR3 residues: CAWSVYRVRLGAFF. CDR3 bases: TGTGCCTGGAGTGTGTATAGGGTGCGTTTGGGAGCTTTCTTT. The chain employs TRBV30 and TRBJ1-1, with D hard to call. This CDR3 spans 14 amino acids. V was trimmed by 0 bases and J by 10 bases, leaving 18 bases between them. CDR1 GTSNPN and CDR2 SVGIG come from the germline V gene (reference sequence).

This clonotype was recorded many times. This rearrangement joins TRBV6-1 to TRBJ2-2, with 7 bases fitting TRBD2. Germline CDR1 is MNHNS and CDR2 is SASEGT. The CDR3 spans 15 residues. Trimming removed 5 bases from V and 1 base from J; junction bases left unmatched: 4. Here the CDR3 reads CASSLRGVNTGELFF. The DNA for the CDR3 is TGTGCCAGCAGTCTTCGGGGGGTGAACACCGGGGAGCTGTTTTTT.

This clonotype was detected many times. The chain has TRBV5-5 and TRBJ2-1; D is uncertain. The CDR3 is made up of 11 amino acids. Looked up from germline, CDR1 is SGHKS and CDR2 is YYEKEE (reference sequence). V shed 0 bases and J shed 10 bases, with 5 bases lying between them. CDR3 sequence reads: CASSLAPEQFF. CDR3 DNA: TGTGCCAGCAGCTTGGCCCCAGAGCAGTTCTTC.

This clonotype was observed at least ten times. The CDR3 is CASITSGGSGNEQFF. CDR3 DNA sequence: TGTGCCAGCATTACTAGCGGGGGTTCCGGCAATGAGCAGTTCTTC. This chain joins TRBV6-5 and TRBJ2-1, with TRBD2 matching over 11 bases. V was clipped by 7 bases and J by 6 bases; unmatched bases: 8. Germline V gene lookup returns CDR1 MNHEY and CDR2 SVGAGI. CDR3 size: 15 residues.

The rearrangement joins TRBV7-2 to TRBJ2-5; 9 nucleotides align to TRBD2. This CDR3 has 15 amino acids. The V gene's germline CDR1 is SGHTA and CDR2 FQGNSA. Trimming cost V 5 bases and J 0 bases; bases outside gene matches: 4. CDR3: CASSLSGGHQETQYF. As DNA, the CDR3 is TGTGCCAGCAGCCTAAGCGGGGGGCACCAAGAGACCCAGTACTTC.

V usage is TRBV6-1 and J usage is TRBJ1-6; D possibly corresponds to TRBD1 (5 bases). Germline lookup yields CDR1 MNHNS and CDR2 SASEGT. The CDR3 has 14 amino acids. V was pared by 7 bases and J by 8 bases, with 15 bases between. CDR3 residues: CASTIQGLDSPLHF. CDR3 nucleotides: TGTGCCAGCACCATTCAGGGACTGGATTCACCCCTCCACTTT.